This T cell receptor (beta chain) was sequenced during a study of control samples from healthy donors and cancer patients. This CDR3 is built from 13 residues. Germline CDR1 SGHRS, CDR2 YFSETQ. V gave up 2 bases and J gave up 1 base, with 6 bases separating them. Assay: immunoSEQ multiplex PCR; the TCRdb copy retains only in-frame clones and omits some. The sample lists around 130,000 clones; roughly 90% were seen once. Material: blood. The origin of this receptor is a young man in good health. The chain links TRBV5-1 to TRBJ1-1; no reliable D call. The CDR3 here is CASSFMGNTEAFF. The CDR3 DNA reads as TGCGCCAGCAGCTTTATGGGGAACACTGAAGCTTTCTTT.